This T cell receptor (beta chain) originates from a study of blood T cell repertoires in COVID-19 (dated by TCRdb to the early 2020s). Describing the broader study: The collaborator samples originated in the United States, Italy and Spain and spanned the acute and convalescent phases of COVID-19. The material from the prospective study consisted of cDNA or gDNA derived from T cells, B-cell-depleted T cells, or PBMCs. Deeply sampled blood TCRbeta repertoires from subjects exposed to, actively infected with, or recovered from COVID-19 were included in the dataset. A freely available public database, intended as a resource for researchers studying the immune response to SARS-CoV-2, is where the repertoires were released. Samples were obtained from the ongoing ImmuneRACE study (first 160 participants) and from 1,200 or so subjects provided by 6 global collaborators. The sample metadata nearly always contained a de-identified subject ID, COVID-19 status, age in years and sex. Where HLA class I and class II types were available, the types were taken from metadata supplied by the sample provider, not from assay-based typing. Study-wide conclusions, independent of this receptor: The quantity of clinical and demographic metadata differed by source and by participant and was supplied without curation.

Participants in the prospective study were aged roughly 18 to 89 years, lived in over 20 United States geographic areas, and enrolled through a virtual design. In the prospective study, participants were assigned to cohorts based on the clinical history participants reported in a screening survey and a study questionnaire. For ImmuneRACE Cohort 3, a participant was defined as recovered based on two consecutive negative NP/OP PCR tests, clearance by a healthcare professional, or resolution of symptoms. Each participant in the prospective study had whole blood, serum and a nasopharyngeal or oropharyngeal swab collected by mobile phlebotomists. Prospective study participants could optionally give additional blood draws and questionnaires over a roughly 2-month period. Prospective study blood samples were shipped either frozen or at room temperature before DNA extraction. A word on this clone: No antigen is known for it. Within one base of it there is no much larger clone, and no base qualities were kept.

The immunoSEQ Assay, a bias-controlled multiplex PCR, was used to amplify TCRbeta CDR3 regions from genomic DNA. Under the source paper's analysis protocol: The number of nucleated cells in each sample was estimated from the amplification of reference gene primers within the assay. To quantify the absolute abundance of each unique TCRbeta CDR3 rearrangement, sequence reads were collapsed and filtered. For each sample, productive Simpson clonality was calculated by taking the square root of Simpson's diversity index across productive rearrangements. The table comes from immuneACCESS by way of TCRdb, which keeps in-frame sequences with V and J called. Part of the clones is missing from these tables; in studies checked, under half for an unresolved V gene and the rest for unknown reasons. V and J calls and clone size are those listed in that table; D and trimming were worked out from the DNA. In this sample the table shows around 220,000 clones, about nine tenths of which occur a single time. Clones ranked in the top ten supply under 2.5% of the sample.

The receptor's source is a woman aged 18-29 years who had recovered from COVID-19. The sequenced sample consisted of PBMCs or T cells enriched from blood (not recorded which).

CDR3 loop: CASSLEATIPYEQYF. The nucleotide sequence reads TGCGCCAGCAGCTTGGAGGCGACAATCCCCTACGAGCAGTACTTC. The chain uses TRBV5-1 and TRBJ2-7, with no confident D gene call. Reading from cysteine to phenylalanine, the CDR3 counts 15 amino acids. The entry retains the CDR3 DNA only, 45 bases that are in frame from base 1. V and J are truncated by 0 bases and 2 bases respectively, leaving an intervening sequence of 12 bases. From a lookup of the germline V gene, CDR1 and CDR2 are SGHRS and YFSETQ.